The 5 T cell receptor beta chains given below trace back to one sample, sequenced in a study of blood T cell repertoires in COVID-19. This table comes from immunoSEQ multiplex PCR, and its TCRdb copy is limited to in-frame clones, with some not included. Of over 45,000 clones in the sample, approximately 89% were seen once. The material sequenced was peripheral blood. These receptors originate from a woman older than 75 with acute or convalescent COVID-19.

V usage is TRBV5-1 and J usage is TRBJ2-5; 14 bases map to TRBD2. Germline V gene lookup returns CDR1 SGHRS and CDR2 YFSETQ. CDR3 size: 16 residues. J was trimmed by 2 bases and V by 4 bases; bases with no gene match: 4. As DNA, the CDR3 is TGCGCCAGCAGCCCTGGACTAGCGGGGGGACAAGAGACCCAGTACTTC. Residues: CASSPGLAGGQETQYF. The full variable domain, completed using reference TRBV5-1 and TRBJ2-5, is KAGVTQTPRYLIKTRGQQVTLSCSPISGHRSVSWYQQTPGQGLQFLFEYFSETQRNKGNFPGRFSGRQFSNSRSEMNVSTLELGDSALYLCASSPGLAGGQETQYFGPGTRLLVL.

The chain links TRBV7-9 to TRBJ2-2, with D hard to call. Germline CDR1 reads SEHNR; CDR2 reads FQNEAQ (reference sequence). The CDR3 is 17 amino acids. V was trimmed by 1 base and J by 0 bases, leaving 12 bases between them. The CDR3 loop reads CASSLGSGRPNTGELFF. DNA of the CDR3: TGTGCCAGCAGCTTAGGGTCCGGCAGGCCGAACACCGGGGAGCTGTTTTTT.

This clone rates as medium-sized (0.01 to 0.1%). The sample carries other DNA sequences with the same CDR3. V gene TRBV3-1 (or the pseudogene TRBV3-2) combines with J gene TRBJ2-5; 12 positions agree with TRBD2. V shed 1 base and J 5 bases; nucleotides not matched to a gene: 2. The CDR3 sequence is 15 residues long. Germline V gene sequence: CDR1 LGHDT, CDR2 YNNKEL (reference sequence). As DNA, the CDR3 is TGTGCCAGCAGCCAAGGGACTAGCGGGGTGGAGACCCAGTACTTC. Protein product: CASSQGTSGVETQYF.

The chain joins TRBV28 to TRBJ2-2; the match to TRBD1 covers 11 bases. V was pared by 2 bases and J by 6 bases, with 5 bases of the junction left unmatched. Germline V lookup: CDR1 MDHEN, CDR2 SYDVKM. The CDR3 runs 16 residues. CDR3 region: CASSLRGQGGPGELFF. DNA for the CDR3: TGTGCCAGCAGTTTAAGGGGACAGGGGGGTCCCGGGGAGCTGTTTTTT. The whole variable domain, filled in from reference TRBV28 and TRBJ2-2, reads DVKVTQSSRYLVKRTGEKVFLECVQDMDHENMFWYRQDPGLGLRLIYFSYDVKMKEKGDIPEGYSVSREKKERFSLILESASTNQTSMYLCASSLRGQGGPGELFFGEGSRLTVL.

J is TRBJ1-4 and V is TRBV18; the D gene is possibly TRBD1 (6 bases). CDR1 is KGHSH, CDR2 LQKENI, per germline. The CDR3 is 16 amino acids. V gave up 4 bases and J gave up 2 bases, with 14 bases separating them. CDR3 DNA: TGTGCCAGCTCACAGGCGTTTGGACAGACTAATGAAAAACTGTTTTTT. It encodes CASSQAFGQTNEKLFF.